This record covers a single TCR beta chain. Pregnancy or lactation, uncontrolled infections and other autoimmune diseases were grounds for excluding patients. Physicians reached a diagnosis by relying on clinical symptoms, serum thyroxine, TRAb, thyroid ultrasound and orbital computed tomography. As the template, RNA transcripts were used to amplify TCR beta CDR3 regions. HTBI-primed first-round RT-PCR preceded second-round multiplex PCR. One entry per CDR3 protein results from TCRdb running MiXCR on the multiplex PCR reads. The table includes 450,000 to 600,000 distinct CDR3 sequences, roughly 39% detected once. This sample is part of a study of Graves' ophthalmopathy and Graves' hyperthyroidism. This TCR was recovered from an adult man with Graves' hyperthyroidism. The sample was peripheral blood or thyroid tissue (not recorded which).

CDR3 residues: CASNSGGKKETQYF. The CDR3 DNA follows: TGTGCCAGCAACTCAGGCGGCAAAAAAGAGACCCAGTACTTC. This rearrangement joins TRBV2 to TRBJ2-5; D call uncertain. The CDR3 is 14 amino acids. Germline V gene sequence: CDR1 SNHLY, CDR2 FYNNEI. V lost 7 bases to trimming and J lost 3 bases, with 15 bases between them.